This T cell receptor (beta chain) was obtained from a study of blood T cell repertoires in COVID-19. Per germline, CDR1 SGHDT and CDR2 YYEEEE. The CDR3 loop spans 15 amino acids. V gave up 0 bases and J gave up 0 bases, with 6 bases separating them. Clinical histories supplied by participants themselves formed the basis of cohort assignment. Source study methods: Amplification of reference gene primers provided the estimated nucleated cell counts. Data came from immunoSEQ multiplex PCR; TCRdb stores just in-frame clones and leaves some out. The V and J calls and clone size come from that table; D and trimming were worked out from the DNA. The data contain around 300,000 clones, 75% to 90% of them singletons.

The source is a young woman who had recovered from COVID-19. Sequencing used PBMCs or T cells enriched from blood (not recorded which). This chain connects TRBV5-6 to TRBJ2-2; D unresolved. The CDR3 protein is CASSLVTANTGELFF. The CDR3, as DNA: TGTGCCAGCAGCTTGGTAACAGCGAACACCGGGGAGCTGTTTTTT.